This T cell receptor beta chain was sequenced for a study of shared clonotypes between healthy human individuals. The CDR3 sequence is 14 residues long. The ends were cut back, 3 bases at V and 0 bases at J, with 6 bases in the middle. Germline V lookup: CDR1 KGHSH, CDR2 LQKENI. The method was immunoSEQ multiplex PCR; TCRdb's version includes in-frame clones alone and lacks a portion of them. The table records hundreds of thousands of clones, 70% to 80% of them present only once. This clone appeared a few times. Sequencing was done on a sample of PBMCs. This clonotype was obtained from a middle-aged woman in good health. Some clones in this sample may be carry-over from other donors' samples. The gene calls are TRBV18 and TRBJ1-5; weak D call: TRBD1 (5 bases). Here the CDR3 DNA reads TGTGCCAGCTCACCGACAGATAGCAATCAGCCCCAGCATTTT. Translating it yields CASSPTDSNQPQHF.